This paragraph covers one TCR beta chain sequence. This clone was counted at least ten times. The target of this receptor is not known. No base quality values were provided; no much bigger clone lies one nucleotide off. Relative to germline, V is 3 bases shorter and J is 6 bases shorter, with 9 bases between their ends. The germline V gene (reference sequence) sets CDR1 to LNHDA and CDR2 to SQIVND. The CDR3 starts with the cysteine, ends with the phenylalanine, and has 14 residues. Here the CDR3 DNA is all that survives: 42 bases in frame from base 1. The data originate from a study of metastatic and nonmetastatic thyroid tumors (dated by TCRdb to 2018 to 2020). Turning to the overall study: Repertoires were compared across peripheral blood and tumor or nodule tissue samples from malignant and benign thyroid patients. Overall study outcomes, separate from this receptor: TCR beta diversity was reported as significantly higher in malignant tumors than in benign nodules, in both blood and tumor samples.

Libraries came from PCR. Instrument used: Illumina HiSeq 4000. The TCR beta-chain CDR3 region of each patient was profiled by high-throughput sequencing. The study's own analysis went as follows. A classifier to discriminate distant-metastatic papillary thyroid cancer patients was built from CDR3 differences across clinicopathological groups. To measure repertoire diversity the researchers used the Shannon index, while the Morisita-Horn index served to gauge how similar the tumor and blood repertoires were. In TCRdb, the public reads were trimmed at Q25 with fastp and aligned with MiXCR, with productive beta chains retained. TCRdb, rather than the study authors, made the V and J calls. This sample is represented by about 89,000 clones; around an eighth of them were singletons. The ten largest account for around 8.8% of the sample. No treatment had been received by any patient before thyroid surgery. Patient clinical samples collected from 2012 to 2018 were retrospectively analysed using T-cell receptor beta sequencing.

Sequencing used tumor tissue. The V and J genes are TRBV19 and TRBJ1-6; the D gene lacks a confident call. The sequence was collected from a female donor with papillary thyroid cancer or a benign thyroid nodule (not recorded which). Some clones in this sample may be carry-over from other donors' samples. The DNA sequence is given as TGTGCCAGTAGTATTAAGGCTCTTAATTCACCCCTCCACTTT. It specifies CASSIKALNSPLHF.